This T cell receptor beta chain was sequenced during a study of blood T cells in healthy people across ages. Trimming removed 0 bases from V and 0 bases from J; junction bases left unmatched: 5. Germline loops: CDR1 DFQATT, CDR2 SNEGSKA (reference sequence). The CDR3 has 16 residues. Every sample yielded at least 6.5 million isolated PBMCs. With a J-beta primer mix and a sample-barcoded 5' primer, a second PCR ran about 7 to 12 cycles. TCRdb itself ran the 5' RACE reads through MiXCR, one entry per CDR3 protein. The data show 800,000 or so distinct CDR3 sequences, roughly 25% seen once. The data also belong to a second study, concerning T cells of mothers and their children.

The sequence was collected from a boy aged 10-17 years in good health. The genes are TRBV20-1 and TRBJ2-3, with 8 bases aligning to TRBD2. The source material was blood. The CDR3 nucleotides read TGCAGTGCTAGAGATGTGCTAGCGGGTAGCACAGATACGCAGTATTTT. As protein: CSARDVLAGSTDTQYF.